This T cell receptor (beta chain) was found in a study of cytomegalovirus exposure and HLA in healthy donors (dated by TCRdb to the late 2010s). Describing the broader study: An earlier analysis of about 530 of the donors reported approximately 280 Gb of sequence data and 117 million unique TCR beta sequences obtained from roughly 170 million T cells. The study aimed to test whether cataloging public T cell receptors could reveal signatures of past pathogen exposure. In addition to the first cohort of around 670 subjects, a separate validation cohort of 120 different subjects was used. Among the roughly 400 genotyped donors, around 79% belonged to the genetic ancestry cluster associated with self-reported Caucasian donors. Both class I and class II loci were covered by HLA typing, at four-digit resolution. Across some 400 genotyped donors of the cohort, an average of 235,054 unique TCR beta nucleotide sequences per donor were sequenced, and roughly a sixth of those sequences were non-productive. Every discovery cohort repertoire had been produced on one sequencing platform. To predict cytomegalovirus infection status, the study combined high-throughput TCR immunosequencing, statistical association of individual TCRs with disease status, and machine learning. Typing coverage varied by locus: about 620-640 donors for A, B, C, DRB1 and DQB1; more than 500 for DQA1; more than 600 for DPA1; some 470 for DPB1. Alongside the repertoire data, information on donor age, sex, ethnicity and CMV serostatus was compiled. The study profiled the T cell repertoires of 666 subjects by immunosequencing and related them to cytomegalovirus serostatus. In a later analysis, previously published TCR beta repertoires from fewer than 750 donors were re-analyzed and high-resolution HLA genotyping was added so that TCR occurrence patterns could be studied. An earlier analysis of a few hundred of the donors applied high-throughput TCR beta sequencing to assess whether each TCR beta V gene segment acted as functional or pseudogenic. An early release that covered around 590 HLA-typed donors contained approximately 320 gigabases of sequencing data and roughly 84 million unique TCR sequences. Several DR-DQ haplotypes were handled as single units for association and clustering, since linkage in the cohort was strong. A later genetic analysis took genome-wide SNP genotypes for about three fifths of the 666 donors and used that subset as a discovery cohort. In the later analysis, no new phenotypic data were used to find candidate immune exposures; instead, reliance was placed on TCR beta sequences and their occurrence across donors. The paper's findings and limits, for the study overall: Across donors, most TCR sequences were observed very rarely, whereas some public TCRs were present in many individuals. The authors suggested that the approach could potentially be extended to other disease states and immunological phenotypes. In an earlier analysis of 587 of the donors, most TCR beta V segments appeared in productive rearrangements about 90% or about 30% of the time, broadly matching IMGT annotations. Linkage disequilibrium might explain the correlated functional status among segregating V segments, but an unknown experimental factor could not be excluded. Assigning TCR associations to individual alleles was difficult when HLA alleles, especially DR and DQ, strongly co-occurred. Compared with equally common non-associated chains, HLA-associated TCR beta chains in a later analysis were more clonally expanded and had lower generation probabilities. A cluster of highly shared sequence variants was judged likely to represent a technical artifact of the sequencing pipeline. In a later analysis, most CMV-associated TCR beta chains were found to appear HLA-restricted, with HLA associations seemingly driven largely by CMV exposure. A further reported finding was that TCR beta sequences accurately predicted the HLA-A and HLA-B alleles for most subjects in the first cohort. In a later genetic analysis, fewer N-insertions in productive TCRs were reported among donors in an Asian-associated ancestry cluster than the 666-donor mean. A few of the identified cytomegalovirus-associated TCR beta chains were confirmed in vitro to be specific for cytomegalovirus antigens. In both the original and validation cohorts, the classifier was reported to diagnose cytomegalovirus status with high specificity and sensitivity. The presence/absence analyses assumed that sequencing depth was roughly uniform across donors, and that assumption may not be true. Because counts were too low, about 18 rarely observed V segments, including chromosome 9 orphons, were left out of the earlier analysis of some 640 of the donors. According to a later analysis, parvovirus B19, influenza, CMV and Epstein-Barr virus appeared linked to several top co-occurrence clusters. Because HLA typing was unavailable for some donors at each locus, only the typed subset was used in association tests. The 87-base-pair reads could not distinguish some IMGT-functional V segments, including TRBV6-2 and TRBV6-3, so those segments were excluded. The cohort was sequenced for TCR beta chains only, and without alpha or paired-chain data the features that could be detected were limited. In a later analysis, TCR association rates were found to vary across HLA loci, with the most associated TCRs seen for DRB1 alleles and the fewest for HLA-C alleles. A later analysis associated about 17,000 TCR beta sequences with specific HLA alleles at a false discovery rate of 0.05. A later genetic analysis associated a missense DCLRE1C variant with V-gene and J-gene trimming of TCR beta chains, and an independent cohort replicated the association. The study listed 170 or so TCR beta chains as associated with cytomegalovirus. CMV serostatus was the only immune exposure information available for the cohort.

Looking up the germline V gene yields CDR1 SGHRS and CDR2 YFSETQ. Cut back by 0 bases and 6 bases, the V and J ends lie 7 bases apart. The CDR3, from cysteine to phenylalanine, totals 13 residues. Only the CDR3 DNA is retained, 39 bases long and in frame from the first base. Turning to this clone: Its antigen is still unknown. Base-call qualities are not available, and no considerably larger clone is one nucleotide away.

In total, roughly 670 healthy bone marrow donors made up the cohort. At the time of sampling, all cohort members were nominally healthy, though unrecorded immune exposures were likely present. The donor was CMV seronegative and was included in the group of a few hundred seronegative cohort members. A peripheral blood sample was provided by each donor, and peripheral blood mononuclear cells were used for TCR beta sequencing. Genomic DNA was extracted from the blood cell samples with the Qiagen DNeasy Blood Extraction Kit. Library method: the immunoSEQ multiplex PCR assay. A mixture of 60 forward primers for TCR Vbeta segments and 13 reverse primers for TCR Jbeta segments was used in the multiplex PCR. Amplification of the CDR3 region of rearranged TCR beta genes was performed with a multiplex PCR assay on genomic DNA. The Illumina HiSeq System was used to sequence the amplified TCR beta libraries as 87-base-pair reads. The original methods were these. Across the roughly 700 repertoires, a later analysis counted approximately 75 million unique TCR beta chains, approximately 12 million of which were shared by at least two donors. Raw reads were error-corrected and collapsed into unique sequences by a nearest-neighbor algorithm in which closely related sequences were merged to remove PCR and sequencing errors. To assign V, D and J gene segments, CDR3 sequences were aligned to IMGT reference sequences. For a sequence to be retained, a match of at least six nucleotides to both a V gene segment and a J gene segment was required. Rearrangements were called productive when the CDR3 lacked stop codons and stayed in frame with V and J; all others were non-productive. Following IMGT convention, CDR3 was defined as the stretch from the second conserved V-encoded cysteine up to the conserved J-encoded phenylalanine. The earlier analysis of more than 450 of the donors excluded sequences that lacked an unambiguous match to a single V gene segment. In an earlier analysis of 500 to 750 of the donors, V segments were called functional above 56.7% productive rearrangements and were called segregating when the between-donor standard deviation exceeded 5%. To diagnose cytomegalovirus status from the catalog of TCR beta chain sequences, a statistical classification framework was built. In a later analysis, TCR nucleotide sequences were compared against IMGT/GENE-DB human TR gene sequences so that V and J genes could be assigned. Using the TCRdist pipeline, a later analysis assigned CDR3 sequences along with most-parsimonious VDJ recombination scenarios. In a later analysis, every TCR beta chain was defined by the combination of its CDR3 amino acid sequence and its V-gene family, and reads without a unique V-gene family were dropped. In a later analysis, fewer than 600 highly shared, low-generation-probability nucleotide sequences were removed to address suspected cross-contamination and a sequencing artifact. In a later analysis, a clonal expansion index was calculated for each public chain from normalized within-repertoire ranks of inferred template counts. A later analysis computed generation probabilities with a VDJ recombination model fitted to out-of-frame rearrangements, and checked the results against IGoR. Hypergeometric tests were used in a later analysis to score TCR-TCR, TCR-HLA and TCR-CMV co-occurrence, with a repertoire-size bias correction applied to the TCR pairs. To estimate false discovery rates, a later analysis permuted the HLA or CMV assignments 20 times. In a later analysis, co-occurring TCRs were grouped using DBSCAN, with TCRdist sequence similarity added in when clustering inside HLA-allele-positive subsets. For co-occurrence clustering, repertoires with fewer than 30,000 or more than 120,000 public chains were excluded, along with four or five repertoires with anomalous nucleotide sharing. TCRdb retrieved this table from immuneACCESS and kept in-frame rearrangements only. Not all clones are present; in checked studies, unresolved V genes account for under half, and no reason is known for the remainder. D and trimming were read from the DNA, whereas the V and J calls and clone size are those reported in that table. The sample profile shows roughly 190,000 clones; approximately 67% of them were found once. The leading ten clones occupy about 3.2% of the sample.

The sample consisted of PBMCs. The chain links TRBV5-1 with TRBJ1-5; a tentative D match to TRBD1 spans 5 bases. The origin of this receptor is a man aged 40-50 years in good health and CMV-seronegative. The nucleotide sequence reads as follows: TGCGCCAGCAGCTTGGATCAGGGTCAGCCCCAGCATTTT. This translates into CASSLDQGQPQHF.